The rows below give T cell receptor beta chains drawn from one sample of a study of early T cells in non-severe SARS-CoV-2 infection. Each CDR3 protein is one row after TCRdb ran MiXCR on the 5' RACE reads. Here the sample spans some 58,000 distinct CDR3 sequences, around 11% being singletons. The material sequenced was whole blood, taken at baseline. These receptors came from an adult who was a healthcare worker with PCR-confirmed SARS-CoV-2 infection or an uninfected control (not recorded which). Each CDR3 is given with its conserved first and last residue. A D gene is named only where the DNA matches it firmly.

v_call	j_call	d_call	cdr3_aa
TRBV7-7	TRBJ2-2	TRBD2	CATGTSGLRTGELFF
TRBV11-3	TRBJ1-6	NA	CASSLGDSPLHF
TRBV2	TRBJ2-3	NA	CASRLAFSTDTQYF
TRBV30	TRBJ2-2	NA	CAWKLPMASDETTGELFF
TRBV7-6	TRBJ2-1	NA	CASSLAERSNEQFF
TRBV18	TRBJ2-1	NA	CASSPREGGEQFF
TRBV5-5	TRBJ1-3	TRBD1	CASSLWTGPMGNTIYF
TRBV4-1	TRBJ1-1	NA	CASSQEVGYKAFF
TRBV7-6	TRBJ2-7	NA	CASSLGPDHSYEQYF
TRBV18	TRBJ2-2	NA	CASSPQQGSNTGELFF
TRBV7-6	TRBJ2-1	NA	CASSLRPPATGSDEQFF
TRBV12-3/TRBV12-4	TRBJ1-5	TRBD1	CASSQQGRSQPQHF
TRBV10-2	TRBJ1-4	TRBD1	CASSDNRGINEKLFF
TRBV11-2	TRBJ2-5	TRBD2	CASSPIPGLAGQETQYF
TRBV7-9	TRBJ2-7	TRBD1	CASSLGDSLYEQYF
TRBV10-3	TRBJ1-1	TRBD1	CAIGKSGGAGTEAFF
TRBV12-5	TRBJ1-1	TRBD1	CASGLGQGWNTEAFF
TRBV6-5	TRBJ2-1	NA	CASSPDRYNEQFF
TRBV30	TRBJ1-1	NA	CALGGGKAFF
TRBV7-7	TRBJ2-2	NA	CASGGTGPGELFF